A selection of T cell receptor beta chains follows, all from one sample in a study of cytomegalovirus exposure and HLA in healthy donors. Method: immunoSEQ multiplex PCR; TCRdb's copy keeps in-frame clones and lacks some. The profile shows roughly 150,000 clones, around 93% of them singletons. The sample comprised PBMCs. All receptors derive from a man between 18 and 29 years old in good health and CMV-seropositive. CDR3s include the opening cysteine and the closing phenylalanine or tryptophan. The order of the fields is V gene, J gene, clone size, D gene, CDR3 DNA, CDR3 protein. A D gene is named only where the DNA matches it firmly. Clone size is not always given. Where it is, it says once, few, many or a class for expanded clones.

TRBV5-4,TRBJ2-5,NA,TRBD2,TGTGCCAGCAGCTCCGGGACTAGCGGGAGTAGGGAGACCCAGTACTTC,CASSSGTSGSRETQYF
TRBV27,TRBJ2-7,NA,TRBD2,TGTGCCGATCCGACTAGCGGGTTCTCCTACGAGCAGTACTTC,CADPTSGFSYEQYF
TRBV29-1,TRBJ2-1,NA,TRBD2,TGCAGCGTCGCCGGGACTAGCGGGGCCAACAATGAGCAGTTCTTC,CSVAGTSGANNEQFF
TRBV27,TRBJ2-7,once,NA,TGTGCCAGCAGTCCTCGGGACACCGAATACGAGCAGTACTTC,CASSPRDTEYEQYF
TRBV6-4,TRBJ2-2,NA,NA,TGTGCCAGCAGTTTCGATCGGAGAGGGGAGCTGTTTTTT,CASSFDRRGELFF
TRBV18,TRBJ2-7,NA,NA,TGTGCCAGCTCACCCTCGATCCGGGTTTTAACCTACGAGCAGTACTTC,CASSPSIRVLTYEQYF
TRBV2,TRBJ1-5,NA,TRBD1,TGTGCCAGCAGCTCCGGGACAGATAGCAATCAGCCCCAGCATTTT,CASSSGTDSNQPQHF
TRBV11-2,TRBJ1-3,NA,NA,TGTGCCAGCAGCATACAGGGAAACACCATATATTTT,CASSIQGNTIYF
TRBV2,TRBJ2-7,NA,NA,TGTGCCAGCAGTGAAGCATGGAGAAGTTCTCGCTCCTACGAGCAGTACTTC,CASSEAWRSSRSYEQYF
TRBV4-2,TRBJ2-2,NA,TRBD2,TGTGCCAGCAGCCAAGTCGGGGTCTTGGTAGCGGGAATCACCGGGGAGCTGTTTTTT,CASSQVGVLVAGITGELFF
TRBV2,TRBJ2-3,few,TRBD2,TGTGCCAGTTCGTTGGCGGGAGTAAGGACAGATACGCAGTATTTT,CASSLAGVRTDTQYF
TRBV4-1,TRBJ2-1,NA,TRBD2,TGCGCCAGCAGCCAAGAGCCGGCGAGCGGGAGAAATGAGCAGTTCTTC,CASSQEPASGRNEQFF
TRBV28,TRBJ1-2,NA,NA,TGTGCCAGCAGTCGCAGGGAGGGTGGGGGCTACACCTTC,CASSRREGGGYTF
TRBV12-5,TRBJ2-1,NA,TRBD2,TGTGCTAGTGGTTTCTGGTCAGAGAGCGGGAACGGCAATGAGCAGTTCTTC,CASGFWSESGNGNEQFF
TRBV27,TRBJ2-7,NA,TRBD2,TGTGCCAGCGCTCCCGGGACTAGCGGTTACGAGCAGTACTTC,CASAPGTSGYEQYF
TRBV5-1,TRBJ2-2,NA,NA,TGCGCCAGCAGCTTGTCCGTAACGAACACCGGGGAGCTGTTTTTT,CASSLSVTNTGELFF
TRBV5-1,TRBJ1-1,NA,TRBD1,TGCGCCAGCAGCCGATCAGGACAGGGTATAGGGAACACTGAAGCTTTCTTT,CASSRSGQGIGNTEAFF